The source of this T cell receptor (beta chain) is a study of shared clonotypes between healthy human individuals. This CDR3 spans 13 amino acids. The germline V gene encodes CDR1 MDHEN and CDR2 SYDVKM. Trimming left V 6 bases short and J 0 bases short, with 9 bases between. Assay used: immunoSEQ multiplex PCR; TCRdb lists only in-frame clones, some missing. The data contain fewer than 400,000 clones, approximately 79% of them singletons. This sequence originates from a man between 25 and 39 years old in good health. The sample taken for sequencing was memory CD4+ T cells sorted from blood. The subset was: CD45RA-negative fraction. This chain connects TRBV28 to TRBJ2-7; a possible D gene is TRBD2 (6 bases). CDR3 sequence (DNA): TGTGCCAGCAGACGGGAGCCCTCCTACGAGCAGTACTTC. Translation gives CASRREPSYEQYF.